This T cell receptor (beta chain) is drawn from a study of T cell repertoires in cytomegalovirus infection (dated by TCRdb to between 2018 and 2020). Study-level background: Alongside well-studied HLA-B-restricted epitopes, the peptide stimulations were aimed at recently identified HLA-C-restricted CMV epitopes, whose presentation resists viral immunomodulation. Donor HLA type was relevant to the analysis, as public TCR beta signatures indicated carriage of CMV infection together with the matching HLA type. Results the study describes overall, beyond this receptor: In the ex vivo response, HLA-C-restricted CMV-specific TCR beta clonotypes were dominant, and in two of eight donors the single most frequent clonotype came from this HLA-C-restricted group. In both this cohort and an independent roughly 400-donor cohort, the cumulative frequency of public TCR beta family members distinguished carriers of CMV infection plus the relevant HLA type.

Data came from an Illumina HiSeq 1500. The public reads were reprocessed in TCRdb via fastp at Q25 and MiXCR, keeping in-frame beta chains. Duplicate CDR3 protein sequences are folded into a single record with the most common DNA and genes. The sample has fewer than 30,000 distinct CDR3 sequences on record, around 21% of them singletons. About nine tenths of the sample goes to the ten largest clones. The treatment or condition label corresponds to: in vitro stimulation with specific CMV peptide epitopes to enrich CMV-specific T cells. This clonotype came up a few times. Its antigen remains undetermined. No much larger clone exists at a distance of one base, and base qualities are not known. Taken from the germline V gene (reference sequence), the CDR1 and CDR2 loops are MNHNY and SVGAGI. CDR3 length: 15 amino acids, cysteine to phenylalanine. Just CDR3 DNA is preserved here, 45 bases in frame from base 1. The junction shows trimming of 6 bases on V and 5 bases on J, and the gene matches do not reach 13 bases of it.

This sample comprised CD8+ T cells from cultured PBMCs, obtained from culture after CMV antigen stimulation. The chain is made from TRBV6-6 and TRBJ2-7; 7 of the junction bases match TRBD1. The receptor was derived from a human donor in good health (CMV status not recorded). Some clones in this sample may be carry-over from other donors' samples. This receptor has the CDR3 CASSYTGIGGHEQYF. The nucleotide sequence reads as follows: TGTGCCAGCAGCTACACCGGAATAGGGGGCCACGAGCAGTACTTC.